This is a list of T cell receptor beta chains from one sample in a study of blood T cell repertoires in COVID-19. Only in-frame clones appear in the TCRdb table, and some are missing; sequencing was by immunoSEQ multiplex PCR. The data hold approximately 82,000 clones, with roughly 91% observed a single time. The material sequenced was PBMCs or T cells enriched from blood (not recorded which). The receptors derive from a woman in her forties or fifties with acute COVID-19. Each CDR3 is given with its conserved first and last residue. D genes are given only for firm matches. Part of the rows lack a size; the others show once, few, many or a class for expanded clones.

>TRBJ2-2|TRBV6-5|TRBD2|NA
TGTGCCAGCTCCGACTCTGGGCGGGAGTCCGGGGAGCTGTTTTTT
CASSDSGRESGELFF
>TRBJ2-1|TRBV5-4|NA|NA
TGTGCCAGCAGCTTGGACTGGGCACCCTACAATGAGCAGTTCTTC
CASSLDWAPYNEQFF
>TRBJ1-1|TRBV29-1|TRBD1|NA
TGCAGCGCTACCGGGACAGGAAACACTGAAGCTTTCTTT
CSATGTGNTEAFF
>TRBJ1-4|TRBV2|NA|NA
TGTGCCAGCAGTGACAAACCGGGTAATGAAAAACTGTTTTTT
CASSDKPGNEKLFF
>TRBJ1-3|TRBV7-8|NA|NA
TGTGCCAGCAGCCTCCTCCAGGGAAAAGGAAACACCATATATTTT
CASSLLQGKGNTIYF
>TRBJ2-2|TRBV5-1|TRBD1|NA
TGCGCCAGCAGCCCGACAGGGATTACCGGGGAGCTGTTTTTT
CASSPTGITGELFF
>TRBJ1-1|TRBV6-4|NA|NA
TGTGCCAGCAGTGAAGTCAGGGACACTGAAGCTTTCTTT
CASSEVRDTEAFF
>TRBJ2-1|TRBV5-1|TRBD1|NA
TGCGCCAGCAGCTTCTCCTTCGGACAGGCCGACAATGAGCAGTTCTTC
CASSFSFGQADNEQFF
>TRBJ2-5|TRBV7-9|NA|NA
TGTGCCAGCAGCTTAGATGTTCGGGTGGGGACCCAGTACTTC
CASSLDVRVGTQYF
>TRBJ1-2|TRBV2|NA|NA
TGTGCCATACGGGAGAATGGCTACACCTTC
CAIRENGYTF
>TRBJ2-6|TRBV3-1/TRBV3-2|NA|few
TGTGCCAGCAGCCCGGACAGCCGCTCTGGGGCCAACGTCCTGACTTTC
CASSPDSRSGANVLTF
>TRBJ1-1|TRBV5-5|NA|few
TGTGCCAGCAGCTTGAGGGGTGCAGGGTACGTGAACACTGAAGCTTTCTTT
CASSLRGAGYVNTEAFF
>TRBJ1-2|TRBV15|NA|NA
TGTGCCACCAGCATCAGGACTGACTATGGCTACACCTTC
CATSIRTDYGYTF
>TRBJ1-5|TRBV30|TRBD1|NA
TGTGCCTGGAGCAGGGGGGCCAATCAGCCCCAGCATTTT
CAWSRGANQPQHF
>TRBJ2-2|TRBV10-3|TRBD2|NA
TGTGCCATCAGCGGGAGGGACACCGGGGAGCTGTTTTTT
CAISGRDTGELFF
>TRBJ2-1|TRBV19|NA|NA
TGTGCCAGTAGTACCCGACTAGAGCGCTACAATGAGCAGTTCTTC
CASSTRLERYNEQFF
>TRBJ2-3|TRBV7-9|NA|NA
TGTGCCAGCACCACTTTTAGAGAGTTCCCAGATACGCAGTATTTT
CASTTFREFPDTQYF
>TRBJ2-2|TRBV27|TRBD2|NA
TGTGCCAGCAGTTTTTGGGGACTAGTTAACACCGGGGAGCTGTTTTTT
CASSFWGLVNTGELFF
>TRBJ1-5|TRBV12-3/TRBV12-4|NA|NA
TGTGCCAGCAGTTTCAATTCGGGGCAGCCCCAGCATTTT
CASSFNSGQPQHF
>TRBJ1-1|TRBV6-5|NA|NA
TGTGCCAGCAGACCACAGGGAGTGATGAACACTGAAGCTTTCTTT
CASRPQGVMNTEAFF
>TRBJ1-1|TRBV4-3|TRBD1|once
TGCGCCAGCAGCCAACACCTACCGGGACAGGGGAGGCGGAACACTGAAGCTTTCTTT
CASSQHLPGQGRRNTEAFF
>TRBJ2-7|TRBV11-3|TRBD2|NA
TGTGCCAGCAGCATACTAGCGGCTACCTACGAGCAGTACTTC
CASSILAATYEQYF
>TRBJ2-1|TRBV4-1|TRBD2|NA
TGCGCCAGCAGCCAAACCGGGACTAGCGGTGAGCAGTTCTTC
CASSQTGTSGEQFF
>TRBJ2-7|TRBV5-1|TRBD2|NA
TGCGCCAGCAGCTGGGCCGGGGATAGCGGGAGGTACGAGCAGTACTTC
CASSWAGDSGRYEQYF
>TRBJ2-7|TRBV7-9|NA|NA
TGTGCCAGCAGCCTGGCCCTCGGAGAACTCGAGCAGTACTTC
CASSLALGELEQYF
>TRBJ2-5|TRBV19|TRBD1|NA
TGTGCCAGTAGTCGGGACAGAAATTCGTACCAAGAGACCCAGTACTTC
CASSRDRNSYQETQYF
>TRBJ1-3|TRBV5-1|TRBD1|NA
TGCGCCAGCAGCTTGACCGGACAGGGGATAAACTCTGGAAACACCATATATTTT
CASSLTGQGINSGNTIYF
>TRBJ2-7|TRBV5-6|NA|NA
TGTGCCAGCAGCTTATACGGGAGTCACGAGCAGTACTTC
CASSLYGSHEQYF
>TRBJ2-1|TRBV5-1|TRBD1|NA
TGCGCCAGCAGCTTGTCGTCTGACAGGGCCTACAATGAGCAGTTCTTC
CASSLSSDRAYNEQFF
>TRBJ1-1|TRBV7-2|NA|few
TGTGCCAGCAGCTTTAATCTGAACACTGAAGCTTTCTTT
CASSFNLNTEAFF
>TRBJ2-1|TRBV5-4|TRBD2|NA
TGTGCCAGCAACCGGGGGGGCAGTGAGGATGAGCAGTTCTTC
CASNRGGSEDEQFF
>TRBJ1-5|TRBV19|NA|once
TGTGCCAGTAGTACGTCCGGGGGGCTCAGCAATCAGCCCCAGCATTTT
CASSTSGGLSNQPQHF
>TRBJ1-1|TRBV14|NA|NA
TGTGCCAGCAGCCCTTTGACACCCATGAACACTGAAGCTTTCTTT
CASSPLTPMNTEAFF
>TRBJ2-7|TRBV12-3/TRBV12-4|NA|NA
TGTGCCAGCAGTCGGAGGTTGAGGGAGCAGTACTTC
CASSRRLREQYF
>TRBJ1-1|TRBV19|TRBD1|NA
TGTGCCAGTAGTACCGGACAGGGGAGGGACACTGAAGCTTTCTTT
CASSTGQGRDTEAFF
>TRBJ2-3|TRBV10-3|TRBD2|once
TGTGCCATCAGTGAAGGGACGACTAGCGGGAGCACAGATACGCAGTATTTT
CAISEGTTSGSTDTQYF
>TRBJ1-1|TRBV19|NA|NA
TGTGCCAGTAGTATGGGCGGGGCCCTGAACACTGAAGCTTTCTTT
CASSMGGALNTEAFF
>TRBJ2-1|TRBV7-9|TRBD2|once
TGTGCCAGCAGCACCCGAGCGGGGAGCTCCTACAATGAGCAGTTCTTC
CASSTRAGSSYNEQFF
>TRBJ2-2|TRBV19|NA|NA
TGTGCCAGTAGTGGGGAACAGGGATATTACACCGGGGAGCTGTTTTTT
CASSGEQGYYTGELFF
>TRBJ2-7|TRBV5-1|TRBD1|NA
TGCGCCAGCAGCTTGGCGGGACAGCTAGGATCCTACGAGCAGTACTTC
CASSLAGQLGSYEQYF
>TRBJ1-3|TRBV7-9|NA|once
TGTGCCAGCAGCTTAGGGGGGACAAAAGATTTT
CASSLGGTKDF
>TRBJ1-5|TRBV7-2|TRBD1|few
TGTGCCAGCAGCTTAGGACAGGGAGACAATCAGCCCCAGCATTTT
CASSLGQGDNQPQHF
>TRBJ2-3|TRBV7-9|TRBD2|NA
TGTGCCAGCAGCTTAGCCTTAGCGGGATTGGAGACAGATACGCAGTATTTT
CASSLALAGLETDTQYF
>TRBJ2-1|TRBV6-4|NA|NA
TGTGCCAGACCTCCAGGCAATGAGCAGTTCTTC
CARPPGNEQFF
>TRBJ1-1|TRBV19|TRBD1|NA
TGTGCCAGTGCGGACAGGGAGGTTTTGAACACTGAAGCTTTCTTT
CASADREVLNTEAFF
>TRBJ2-3|TRBV5-1|TRBD2|NA
TGCGCCAGCAGCACAGGACTAGCGGGACCCCTGCGCACAGATACGCAGTATTTT
CASSTGLAGPLRTDTQYF
>TRBJ2-7|TRBV10-3|TRBD1|once
TGTGCCATCAACGAAGGACAGGGCTCCTACGAGCAGTACTTC
CAINEGQGSYEQYF
>TRBJ1-5|TRBV6-5|NA|once
TGTGCCAGCAATCGGAGCAATCAGCCCCAGCATTTT
CASNRSNQPQHF
>TRBJ2-1|TRBV11-2|NA|NA
TGTGCCAGCAGCCCTGGAATAACAGGGCGAAACAATGAGCAGTTCTTC
CASSPGITGRNNEQFF
>TRBJ1-5|TRBV9|NA|NA
TGTGCCAGCAGCGCTTGGGGGGGTCAGCCCCAGCATTTT
CASSAWGGQPQHF
>TRBJ1-1|TRBV12-3/TRBV12-4|TRBD1|NA
TGTGCCAGCAGTCGATCACAGGGGGCTGAAGCTTTCTTT
CASSRSQGAEAFF